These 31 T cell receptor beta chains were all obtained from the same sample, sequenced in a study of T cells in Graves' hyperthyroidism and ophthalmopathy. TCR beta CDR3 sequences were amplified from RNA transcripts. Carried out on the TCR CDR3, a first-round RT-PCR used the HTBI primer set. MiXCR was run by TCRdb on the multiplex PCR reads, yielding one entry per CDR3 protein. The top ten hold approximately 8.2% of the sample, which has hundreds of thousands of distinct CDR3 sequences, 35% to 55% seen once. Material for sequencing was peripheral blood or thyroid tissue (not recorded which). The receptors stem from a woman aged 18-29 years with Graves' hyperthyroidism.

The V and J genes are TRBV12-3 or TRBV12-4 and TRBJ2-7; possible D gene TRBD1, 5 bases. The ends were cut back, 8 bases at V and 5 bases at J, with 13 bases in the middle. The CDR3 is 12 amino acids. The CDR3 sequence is CASAGNVHEQYF. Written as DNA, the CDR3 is TGTGCCAGCGCAGGGAATGTACACGAGCAGTACTTC.

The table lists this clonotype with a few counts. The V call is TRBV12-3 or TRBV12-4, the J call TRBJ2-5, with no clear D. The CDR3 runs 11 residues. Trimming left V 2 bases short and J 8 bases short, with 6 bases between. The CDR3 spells CASSLSRTQYF. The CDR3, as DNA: TGTGCCAGCAGTTTATCCAGAACCCAGTACTTC.

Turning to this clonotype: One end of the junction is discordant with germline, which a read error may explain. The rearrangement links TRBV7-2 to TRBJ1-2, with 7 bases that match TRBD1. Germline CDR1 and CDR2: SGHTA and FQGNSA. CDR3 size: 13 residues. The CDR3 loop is CAGSLLQGGGYTF. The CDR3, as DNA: TGTGCCGGCAGCTTATTGCAGGGGGGCGGCTACACCTTC.

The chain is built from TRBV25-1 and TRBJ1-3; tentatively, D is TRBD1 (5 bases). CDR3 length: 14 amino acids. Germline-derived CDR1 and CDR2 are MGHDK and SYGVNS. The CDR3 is CASWGVNSGNTIYF. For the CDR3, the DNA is TGTGCTAGTTGGGGGGTCAACTCTGGAAACACCATATATTTT.

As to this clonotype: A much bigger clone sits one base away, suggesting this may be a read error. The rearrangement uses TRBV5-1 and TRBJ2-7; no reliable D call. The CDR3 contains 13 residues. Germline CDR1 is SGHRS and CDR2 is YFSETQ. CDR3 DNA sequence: TGCGCCAGCAGCGAACAAAACTCCTACGGGCAGTACTTC. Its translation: CASSEQNSYGQYF.

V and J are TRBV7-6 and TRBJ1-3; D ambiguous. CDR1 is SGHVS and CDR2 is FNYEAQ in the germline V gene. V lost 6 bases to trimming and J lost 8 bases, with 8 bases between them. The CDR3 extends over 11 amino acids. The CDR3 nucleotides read TGTGCCAGCAGGGGAGGAGACACCATATATTTT. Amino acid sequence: CASRGGDTIYF.

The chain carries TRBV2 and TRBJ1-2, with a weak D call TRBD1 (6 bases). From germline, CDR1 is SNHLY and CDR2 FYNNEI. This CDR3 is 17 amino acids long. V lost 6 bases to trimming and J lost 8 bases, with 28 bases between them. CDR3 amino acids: CASRHSSGTQDEWGYTF. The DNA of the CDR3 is TGTGCCAGCAGACATTCCTCCGGGACACAGGATGAGTGGGGCTACACCTTC. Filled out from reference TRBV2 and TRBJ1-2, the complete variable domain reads EPEVTQTPSHQVTQMGQEVILRCVPISNHLYFYWYRQILGQKVEFLVSFYNNEISEKSEIFDDQFSVERPDGSNFTLKIRSTKLEDSAMYFCASRHSSGTQDEWGYTFGSGTRLTVV.

The CDR3 protein is CASSLGQPRVGSPLHF. The CDR3 region has the DNA TGTGCCAGCAGTTTAGGGCAGCCCCGGGTCGGGTCACCCCTCCACTTT. V and J are TRBV2 and TRBJ1-6; unclear D gene. The V and J ends lost 5 bases and 10 bases respectively, with 21 bases between them. The germline CDR1 and CDR2 sequences are SNHLY and FYNNEI. The CDR3 runs to 16 residues. Full variable domain (outside the CDR3, taken from reference TRBV2 and TRBJ1-6): EPEVTQTPSHQVTQMGQEVILRCVPISNHLYFYWYRQILGQKVEFLVSFYNNEISEKSEIFDDQFSVERPDGSNFTLKIRSTKLEDSAMYFCASSLGQPRVGSPLHFGNGTRLTVT.

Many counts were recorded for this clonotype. The CDR3 nucleotides read TGTGCCAGCAGCTCCCCCGGTAGGCCGACCTATGGCTACACCTTC. Protein sequence: CASSSPGRPTYGYTF. The chain recombines TRBV7-2 with TRBJ1-2; D is undetermined. The CDR3 runs 15 residues. Germline CDR1 and CDR2: SGHTA and FQGNSA. The germline V and J ends were trimmed by 4 bases and 4 bases, with 16 bases remaining between them.

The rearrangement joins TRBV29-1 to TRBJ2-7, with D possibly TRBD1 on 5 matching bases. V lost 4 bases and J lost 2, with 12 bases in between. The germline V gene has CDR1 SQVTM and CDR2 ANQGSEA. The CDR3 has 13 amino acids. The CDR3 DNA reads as TGCAGCGTTGCTGCTCAGGGCCCCTACGAGCAGTACTTC. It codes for CSVAAQGPYEQYF.

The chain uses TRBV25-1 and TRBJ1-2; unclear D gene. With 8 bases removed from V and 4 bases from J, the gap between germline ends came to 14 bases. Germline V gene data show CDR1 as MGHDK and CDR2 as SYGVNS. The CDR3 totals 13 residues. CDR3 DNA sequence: TGTGCCAGCTTAGAGACCCCTTCCTATGGCTACACCTTC. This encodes CASLETPSYGYTF.

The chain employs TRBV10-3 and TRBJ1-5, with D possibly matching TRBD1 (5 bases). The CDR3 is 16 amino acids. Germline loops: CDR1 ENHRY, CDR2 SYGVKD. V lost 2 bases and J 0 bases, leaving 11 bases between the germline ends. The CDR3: CAISERQGYSNQPQHF. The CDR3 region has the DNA TGTGCCATCAGTGAGAGGCAGGGATATAGCAATCAGCCCCAGCATTTT.

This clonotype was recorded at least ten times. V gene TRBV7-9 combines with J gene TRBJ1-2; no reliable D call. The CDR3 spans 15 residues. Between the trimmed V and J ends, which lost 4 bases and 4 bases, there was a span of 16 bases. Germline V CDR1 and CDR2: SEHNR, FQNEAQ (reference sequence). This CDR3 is CASSSPVRWSYGYTF. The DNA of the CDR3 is TGTGCCAGCAGCTCCCCGGTCCGGTGGAGCTATGGCTACACCTTC.

The CDR3 nucleotides are TGTGCCAGCAGGGGGACTAGCGGGAACAGCCGTGGAGAGACCCAGTACTTC. It codes for CASRGTSGNSRGETQYF. The chain couples TRBV7-2 to TRBJ2-5; TRBD2 matches 13 bases. The CDR3 loop spans 17 amino acids. Germline CDR1 is SGHTA and CDR2 is FQGNSA. V shed 6 bases and J 4 bases; nucleotides not matched to a gene: 11.

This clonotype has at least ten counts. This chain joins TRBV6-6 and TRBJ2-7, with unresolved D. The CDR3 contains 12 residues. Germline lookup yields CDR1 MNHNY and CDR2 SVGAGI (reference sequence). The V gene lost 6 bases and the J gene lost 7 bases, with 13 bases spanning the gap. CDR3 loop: CASSPEGLEQYF. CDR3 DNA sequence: TGTGCCAGCAGCCCTGAAGGGTTGGAGCAGTACTTC.

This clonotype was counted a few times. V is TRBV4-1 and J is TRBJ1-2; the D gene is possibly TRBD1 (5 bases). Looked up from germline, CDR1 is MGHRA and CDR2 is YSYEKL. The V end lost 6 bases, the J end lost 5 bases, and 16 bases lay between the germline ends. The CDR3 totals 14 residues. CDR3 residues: CASRLSGGSYGYTF. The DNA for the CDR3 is TGCGCCAGCAGGCTAAGTGGGGGGAGTTATGGCTACACCTTC.

CDR3 in amino acids: CAISEEGELFF. The CDR3 bases are TGTGCCATCAGTGAGGAAGGGGAGCTGTTTTTT. V usage is TRBV10-3 and J usage is TRBJ2-2; D not resolved. The germline V and J ends were trimmed by 2 bases and 8 bases, with 3 bases remaining between them. The germline gives CDR1 ENHRY, CDR2 SYGVKD. CDR3 length: 11 amino acids.

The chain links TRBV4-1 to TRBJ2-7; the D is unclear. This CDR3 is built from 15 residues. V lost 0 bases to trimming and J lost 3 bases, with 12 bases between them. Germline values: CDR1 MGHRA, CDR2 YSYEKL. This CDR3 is CASSQDADYNYEQYF. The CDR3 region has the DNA TGCGCCAGCAGCCAAGATGCAGATTATAACTACGAGCAGTACTTC.

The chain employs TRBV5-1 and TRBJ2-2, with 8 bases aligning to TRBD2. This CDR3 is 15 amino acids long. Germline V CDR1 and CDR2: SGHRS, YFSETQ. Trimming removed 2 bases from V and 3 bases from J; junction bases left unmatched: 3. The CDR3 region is CASSLTSGYTGELFF. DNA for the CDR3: TGCGCCAGCAGCTTAACTAGCGGTTACACCGGGGAGCTGTTTTTT.

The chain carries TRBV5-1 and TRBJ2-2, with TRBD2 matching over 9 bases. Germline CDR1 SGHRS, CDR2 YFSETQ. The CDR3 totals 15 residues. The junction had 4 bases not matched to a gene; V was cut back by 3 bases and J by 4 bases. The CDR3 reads CASSSGTSSTGELFF. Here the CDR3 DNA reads TGCGCCAGCAGCTCCGGGACTAGCAGCACCGGGGAGCTGTTTTTT.

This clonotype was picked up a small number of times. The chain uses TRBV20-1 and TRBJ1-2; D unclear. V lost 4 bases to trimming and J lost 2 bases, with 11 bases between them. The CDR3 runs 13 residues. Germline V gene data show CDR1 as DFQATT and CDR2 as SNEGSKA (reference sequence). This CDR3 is CSANAKTNYGYTF. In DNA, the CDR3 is TGCAGTGCTAATGCGAAGACGAACTATGGCTACACCTTC.

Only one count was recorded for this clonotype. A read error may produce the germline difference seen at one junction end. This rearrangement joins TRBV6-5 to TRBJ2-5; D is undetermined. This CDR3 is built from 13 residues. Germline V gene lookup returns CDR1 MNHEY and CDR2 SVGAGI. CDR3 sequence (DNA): TGTGCCATCAGTTACTCACATAGGGAGACCCAGTACTTC. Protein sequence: CAISYSHRETQYF.

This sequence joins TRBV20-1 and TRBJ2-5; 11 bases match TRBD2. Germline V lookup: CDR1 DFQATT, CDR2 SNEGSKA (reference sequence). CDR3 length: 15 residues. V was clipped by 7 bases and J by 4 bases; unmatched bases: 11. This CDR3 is CSGLIAGGLTETQYF. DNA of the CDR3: TGCAGTGGACTTATAGCGGGAGGGTTGACAGAGACCCAGTACTTC.

CDR3 in amino acids: CASSPGTGHFSGNTIYF. CDR3 in DNA: TGCGCCAGCAGCCCCGGGACAGGGCACTTCTCTGGAAACACCATATATTTT. The chain uses TRBV5-1 and TRBJ1-3, with 9 bases matching TRBD1. V was clipped by 4 bases and J by 0 bases; unmatched bases: 8. CDR1 is SGHRS and CDR2 is YFSETQ in the germline V gene. CDR3 size: 17 residues.

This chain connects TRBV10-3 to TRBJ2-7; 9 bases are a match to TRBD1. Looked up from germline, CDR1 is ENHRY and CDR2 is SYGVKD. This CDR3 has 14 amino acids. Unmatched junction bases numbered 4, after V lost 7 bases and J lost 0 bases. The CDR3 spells CAITPGQGSYEQYF. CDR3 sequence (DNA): TGTGCCATCACTCCGGGACAGGGCTCCTACGAGCAGTACTTC.

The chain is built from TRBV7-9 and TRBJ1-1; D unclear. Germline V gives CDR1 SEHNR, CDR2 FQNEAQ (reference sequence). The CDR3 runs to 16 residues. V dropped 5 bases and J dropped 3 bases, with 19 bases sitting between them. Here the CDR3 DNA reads TGTGCCAGCAGCGCACGGTCCACCGGGGTGGACACTGAAGCTTTCTTT. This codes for CASSARSTGVDTEAFF.

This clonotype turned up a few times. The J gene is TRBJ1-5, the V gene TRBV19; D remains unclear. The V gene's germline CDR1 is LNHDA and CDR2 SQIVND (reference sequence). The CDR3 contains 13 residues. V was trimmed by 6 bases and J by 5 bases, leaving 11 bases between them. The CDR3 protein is CASSHNADQPQHF. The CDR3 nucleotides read TGTGCCAGTAGCCACAACGCGGATCAGCCCCAGCATTTT. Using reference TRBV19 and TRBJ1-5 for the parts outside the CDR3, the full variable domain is DGGITQSPKYLFRKEGQNVTLSCEQNLNHDAMYWYRQDPGQGLRLIYYSQIVNDFQKGDIAEGYSVSREKKESFPLTVTSAQKNPTAFYLCASSHNADQPQHFGDGTRLSIL.

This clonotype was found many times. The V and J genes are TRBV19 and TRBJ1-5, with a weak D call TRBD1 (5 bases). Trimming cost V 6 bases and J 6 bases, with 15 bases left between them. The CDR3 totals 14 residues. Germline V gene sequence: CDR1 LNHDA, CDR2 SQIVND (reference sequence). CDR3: CASSPQPQAQPQHF. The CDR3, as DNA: TGTGCCAGTAGCCCACAACCACAGGCTCAGCCCCAGCATTTT. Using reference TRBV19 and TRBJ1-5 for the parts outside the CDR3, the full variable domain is DGGITQSPKYLFRKEGQNVTLSCEQNLNHDAMYWYRQDPGQGLRLIYYSQIVNDFQKGDIAEGYSVSREKKESFPLTVTSAQKNPTAFYLCASSPQPQAQPQHFGDGTRLSIL.

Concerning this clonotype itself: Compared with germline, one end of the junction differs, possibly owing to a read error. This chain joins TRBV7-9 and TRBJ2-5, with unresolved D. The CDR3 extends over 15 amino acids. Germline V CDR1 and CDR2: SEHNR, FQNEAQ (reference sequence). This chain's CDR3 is CASSQPGYRQETQYF. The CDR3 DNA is TGCGCCAGCAGCCAACCTGGGTACCGGCAAGAGACCCAGTACTTC.

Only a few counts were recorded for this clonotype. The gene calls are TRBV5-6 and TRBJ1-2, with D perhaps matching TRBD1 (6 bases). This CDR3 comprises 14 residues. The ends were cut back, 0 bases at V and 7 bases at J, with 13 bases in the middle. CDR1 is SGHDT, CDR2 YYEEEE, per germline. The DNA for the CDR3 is TGTGCCAGCAGCTTGGCCGGGGGGGGCGTTGGCTACACCTTC. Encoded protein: CASSLAGGGVGYTF.

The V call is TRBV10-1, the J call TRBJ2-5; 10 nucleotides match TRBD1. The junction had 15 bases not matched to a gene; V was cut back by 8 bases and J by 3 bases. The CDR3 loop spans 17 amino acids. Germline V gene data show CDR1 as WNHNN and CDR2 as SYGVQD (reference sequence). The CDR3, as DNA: TGCGCCAGCTCTGGACTGGAGGCCGGGACAGGGGAAGAGACCCAGTACTTC. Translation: CASSGLEAGTGEETQYF.